This passage covers 2 T cell receptor beta chains from one sample sequenced in a study of shared clonotypes between healthy human individuals. TCRdb keeps only in-frame clones here, not all; method: immunoSEQ multiplex PCR. The table includes 1,500,000 or so clones, roughly 96% detected once. The sample was naive CD4+ T cells sorted from blood. Documented subset: CD45RA+ positively selected. These receptors were obtained from a man aged 25 to 40 in good health.

This chain joins TRBV5-4 and TRBJ1-2, with D uncertain. CDR1 and CDR2 from the germline V gene are SGHNT and YYREEE (reference sequence). The CDR3 is 14 residues long. Trimming removed 0 bases at V and 3 bases at J, with 9 bases between. For the CDR3, the DNA is TGTGCCAGCAGCTTGGCCCGCCCCGACTATGGCTACACCTTC. It yields the protein CASSLARPDYGYTF.

The J gene is TRBJ2-7, the V gene TRBV28; 7 bases fit TRBD2. This CDR3 spans 14 amino acids. CDR1 is MDHEN and CDR2 is SYDVKM in the germline V gene. V shed 6 bases, J shed 2 bases, and the junction held 7 bases outside the gene matches. The CDR3 coding sequence is TGTGCCAGCAGCTTACTAGCGCTTACCTACGAGCAGTACTTC. Residues: CASSLLALTYEQYF.